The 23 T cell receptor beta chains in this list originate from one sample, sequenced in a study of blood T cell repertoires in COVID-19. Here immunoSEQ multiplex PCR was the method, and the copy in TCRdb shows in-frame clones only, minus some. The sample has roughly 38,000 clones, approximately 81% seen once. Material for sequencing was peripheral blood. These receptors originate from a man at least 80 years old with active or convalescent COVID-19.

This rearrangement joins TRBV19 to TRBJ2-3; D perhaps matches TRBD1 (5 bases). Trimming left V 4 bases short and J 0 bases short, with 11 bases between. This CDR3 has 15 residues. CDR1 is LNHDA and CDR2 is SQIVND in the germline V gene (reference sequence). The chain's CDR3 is CASSTQGHSTDTQYF. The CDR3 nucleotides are TGTGCCAGTAGTACCCAGGGCCACAGCACAGATACGCAGTATTTT.

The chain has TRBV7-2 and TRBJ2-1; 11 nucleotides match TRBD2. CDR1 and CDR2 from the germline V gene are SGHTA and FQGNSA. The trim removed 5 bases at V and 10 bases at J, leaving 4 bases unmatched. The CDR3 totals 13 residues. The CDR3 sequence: CASSTRLAGEQFF. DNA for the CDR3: TGTGCCAGCAGCACCCGACTAGCGGGAGAGCAGTTCTTC. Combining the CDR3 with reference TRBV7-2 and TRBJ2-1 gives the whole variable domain GAGVSQSPSNKVTEKGKDVELRCDPISGHTALYWYRQSLGQGLEFLIYFQGNSAPDKSGLPSDRFSAERTGGSVSTLTIQRTQQEDSAVYLCASSTRLAGEQFFGPGTRLTVL.

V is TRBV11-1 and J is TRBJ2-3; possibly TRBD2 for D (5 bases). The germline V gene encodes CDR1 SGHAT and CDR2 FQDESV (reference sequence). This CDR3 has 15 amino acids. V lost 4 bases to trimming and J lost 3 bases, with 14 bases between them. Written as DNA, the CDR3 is TGTGCCAGCAGCTCCGAAGCGAGAGGGACAGATACGCAGTATTTT. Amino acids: CASSSEARGTDTQYF.

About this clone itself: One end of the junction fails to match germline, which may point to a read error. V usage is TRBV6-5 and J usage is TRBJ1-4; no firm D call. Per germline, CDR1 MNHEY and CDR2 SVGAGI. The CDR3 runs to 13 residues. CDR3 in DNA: TGTGCCAGCAGTGACTCCAATAGTGAAAAACTGTTTTTT. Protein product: CASSDSNSEKLFF.

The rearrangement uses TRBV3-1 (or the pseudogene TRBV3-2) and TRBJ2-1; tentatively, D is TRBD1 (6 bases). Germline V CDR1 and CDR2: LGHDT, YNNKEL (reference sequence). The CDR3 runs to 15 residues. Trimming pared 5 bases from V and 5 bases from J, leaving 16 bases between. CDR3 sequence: CASSKLWDTNNEQFF. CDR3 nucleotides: TGTGCCAGCAGCAAGTTGTGGGACACCAACAATGAGCAGTTCTTC.

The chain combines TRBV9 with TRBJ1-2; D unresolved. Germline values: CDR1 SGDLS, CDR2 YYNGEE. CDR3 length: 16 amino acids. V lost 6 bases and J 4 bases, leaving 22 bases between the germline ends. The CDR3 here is CASTKGTALTAYGYTF. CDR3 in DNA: TGTGCCAGCACCAAAGGAACAGCCCTCACCGCCTATGGCTACACCTTC.

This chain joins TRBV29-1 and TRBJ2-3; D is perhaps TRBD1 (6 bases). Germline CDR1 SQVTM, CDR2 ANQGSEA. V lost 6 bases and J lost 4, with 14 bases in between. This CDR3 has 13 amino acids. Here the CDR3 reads CSVKQGGPDTQYF. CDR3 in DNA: TGCAGCGTGAAACAGGGCGGCCCAGATACGCAGTATTTT.

The CDR3 sequence is CASQLAGGPGELFF. In DNA form, the CDR3 reads TGCGCCAGCCAACTAGCGGGAGGCCCCGGGGAGCTGTTTTTT. The chain links TRBV5-1 to TRBJ2-2, with 12 positions matching TRBD2. The junction had 4 bases not matched to a gene; V was cut back by 7 bases and J by 6 bases. Germline values: CDR1 SGHRS, CDR2 YFSETQ. The CDR3 has 14 amino acids.

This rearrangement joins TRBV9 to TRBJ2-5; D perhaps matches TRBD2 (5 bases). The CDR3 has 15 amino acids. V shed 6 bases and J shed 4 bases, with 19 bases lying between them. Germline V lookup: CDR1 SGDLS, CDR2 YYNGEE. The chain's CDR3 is CASILPLTNSETQYF. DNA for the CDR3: TGTGCCAGCATTCTGCCCTTGACTAACTCAGAGACCCAGTACTTC.

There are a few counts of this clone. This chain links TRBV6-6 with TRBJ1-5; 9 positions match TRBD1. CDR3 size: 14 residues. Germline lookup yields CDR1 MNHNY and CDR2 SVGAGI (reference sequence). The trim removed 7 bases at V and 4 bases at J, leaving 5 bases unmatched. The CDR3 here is CASNQGQGNQPQHF. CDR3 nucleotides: TGTGCCAGCAACCAAGGACAGGGGAATCAGCCCCAGCATTTT.

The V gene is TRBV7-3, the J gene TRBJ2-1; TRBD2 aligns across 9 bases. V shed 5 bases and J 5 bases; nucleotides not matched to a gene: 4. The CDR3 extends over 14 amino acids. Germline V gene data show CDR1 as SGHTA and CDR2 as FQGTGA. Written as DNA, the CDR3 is TGTGCCAGCAGCCCCAGCGGGGGGAACAATGAGCAGTTCTTC. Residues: CASSPSGGNNEQFF. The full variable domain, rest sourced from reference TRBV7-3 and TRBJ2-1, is GAGVSQTPSNKVTEKGKYVELRCDPISGHTALYWYRQSLGQGPEFLIYFQGTGAADDSGLPNDRFFAVRPEGSVSTLKIQRTERGDSAVYLCASSPSGGNNEQFFGPGTRLTVL.

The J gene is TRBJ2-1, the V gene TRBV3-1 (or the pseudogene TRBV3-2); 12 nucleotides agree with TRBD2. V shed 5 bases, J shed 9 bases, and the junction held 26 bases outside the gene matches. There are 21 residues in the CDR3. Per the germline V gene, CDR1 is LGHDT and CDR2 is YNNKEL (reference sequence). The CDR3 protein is CASSFRTSGAPAGGKLGEQFF. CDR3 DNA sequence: TGTGCCAGCAGCTTCCGGACTAGCGGGGCACCAGCGGGAGGCAAACTCGGTGAGCAGTTCTTC.

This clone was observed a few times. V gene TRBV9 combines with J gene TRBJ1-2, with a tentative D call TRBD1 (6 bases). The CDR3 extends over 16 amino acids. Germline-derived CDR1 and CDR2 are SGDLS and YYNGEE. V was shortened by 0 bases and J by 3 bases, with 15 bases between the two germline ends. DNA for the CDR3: TGTGCCAGCAGCGTAGGCGGAGGGGGGGACTACTATGGCTACACCTTC. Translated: CASSVGGGGDYYGYTF.

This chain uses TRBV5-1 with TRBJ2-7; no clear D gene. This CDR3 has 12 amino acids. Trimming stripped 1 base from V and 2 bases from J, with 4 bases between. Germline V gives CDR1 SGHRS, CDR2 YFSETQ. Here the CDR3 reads CASSLSAYEQYF. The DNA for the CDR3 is TGCGCCAGCAGCTTGTCAGCCTACGAGCAGTACTTC.

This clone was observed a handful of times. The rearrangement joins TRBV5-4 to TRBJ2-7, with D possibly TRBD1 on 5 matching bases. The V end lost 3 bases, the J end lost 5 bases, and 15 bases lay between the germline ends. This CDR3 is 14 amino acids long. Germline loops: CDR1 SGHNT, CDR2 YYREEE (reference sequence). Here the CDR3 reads CASSWSGLGDEQYF. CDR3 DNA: TGTGCCAGCAGCTGGTCAGGGCTAGGTGACGAGCAGTACTTC.

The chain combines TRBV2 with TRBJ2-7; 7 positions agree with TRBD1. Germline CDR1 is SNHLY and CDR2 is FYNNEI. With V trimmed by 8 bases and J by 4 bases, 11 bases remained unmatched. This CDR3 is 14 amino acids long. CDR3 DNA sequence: TGTGCCAGCGGAGACAGGGCGGTTTCGTACGAGCAGTACTTC. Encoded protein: CASGDRAVSYEQYF.

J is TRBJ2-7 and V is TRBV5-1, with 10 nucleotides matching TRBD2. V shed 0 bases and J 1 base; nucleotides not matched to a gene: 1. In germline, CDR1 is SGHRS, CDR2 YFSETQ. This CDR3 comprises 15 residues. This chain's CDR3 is CASSLELAGSYEQYF. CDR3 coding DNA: TGCGCCAGCAGCTTGGAACTAGCGGGATCCTACGAGCAGTACTTC.

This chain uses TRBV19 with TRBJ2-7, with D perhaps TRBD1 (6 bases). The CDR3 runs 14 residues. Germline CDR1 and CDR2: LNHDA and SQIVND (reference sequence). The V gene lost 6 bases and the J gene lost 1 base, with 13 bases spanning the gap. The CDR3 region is CASRPTTGSYEQYF. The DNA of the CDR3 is TGTGCCAGTAGACCAACGACAGGATCCTACGAGCAGTACTTC.

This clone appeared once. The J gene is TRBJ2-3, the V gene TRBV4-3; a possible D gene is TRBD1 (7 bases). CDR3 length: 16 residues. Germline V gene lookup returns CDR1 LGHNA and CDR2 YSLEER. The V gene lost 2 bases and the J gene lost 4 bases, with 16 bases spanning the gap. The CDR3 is CASSQSTARGADTQYF. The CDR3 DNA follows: TGCGCCAGCAGCCAATCAACCGCCAGGGGGGCAGATACGCAGTATTTT.

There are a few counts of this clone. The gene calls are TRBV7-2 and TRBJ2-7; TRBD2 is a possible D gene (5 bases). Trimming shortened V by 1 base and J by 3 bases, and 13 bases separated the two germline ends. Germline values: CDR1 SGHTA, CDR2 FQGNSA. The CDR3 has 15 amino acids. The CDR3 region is CASSLEFPGSYEQYF. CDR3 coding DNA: TGTGCCAGCAGCTTAGAATTCCCGGGGAGCTACGAGCAGTACTTC.

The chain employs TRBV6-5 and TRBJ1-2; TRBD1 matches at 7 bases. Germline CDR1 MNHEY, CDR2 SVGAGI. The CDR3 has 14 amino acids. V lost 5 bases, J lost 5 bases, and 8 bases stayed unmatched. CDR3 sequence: CASSPDRDRYGYTF. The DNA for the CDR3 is TGTGCCAGCAGTCCTGACAGGGACCGTTATGGCTACACCTTC.

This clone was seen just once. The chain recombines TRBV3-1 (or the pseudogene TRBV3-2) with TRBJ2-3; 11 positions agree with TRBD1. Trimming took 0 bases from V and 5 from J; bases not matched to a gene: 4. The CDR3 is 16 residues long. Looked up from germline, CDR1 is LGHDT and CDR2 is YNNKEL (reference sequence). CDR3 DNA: TGTGCCAGCAGCCAAGAAGGGGGACAGGGGGAAGATACGCAGTATTTT. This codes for CASSQEGGQGEDTQYF.

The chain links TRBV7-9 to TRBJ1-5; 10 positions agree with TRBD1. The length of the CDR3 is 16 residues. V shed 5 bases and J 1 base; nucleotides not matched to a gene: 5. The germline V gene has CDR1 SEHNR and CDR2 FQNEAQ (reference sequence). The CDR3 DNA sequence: TGTGCCAGCAGCCCAGGGGACAGGGGCAGCAATCAGCCCCAGCATTTT. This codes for CASSPGDRGSNQPQHF. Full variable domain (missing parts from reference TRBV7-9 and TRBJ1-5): DTGVSQNPRHKITKRGQNVTFRCDPISEHNRLYWYRQTLGQGPEFLTYFQNEAQLEKSRLLSDRFSAERPKGSFSTLEIQRTEQGDSAMYLCASSPGDRGSNQPQHFGDGTRLSIL.